This T cell receptor (beta chain) was sequenced in a study of T cells after yellow fever vaccination. Losses at the gene ends were 3 bases for V and 4 bases for J; bases not matched to a gene: 8. This CDR3 spans 16 amino acids. The germline V gene has CDR1 MGHDK and CDR2 SYGVNS. This clonotype was picked up a small number of times. TCRdb analysed the 5' RACE reads with MiXCR anew, one entry per CDR3 protein. Of around 340,000 distinct CDR3 sequences listed, approximately 12% are singletons. The V and J genes are TRBV25-1 and TRBJ2-5, with 10 bases that match TRBD1. The sequence was collected from a man between 18 and 29 years old who received the YFV17D yellow fever vaccine. This sample comprised CD4+ T cells sorted from PBMCs, obtained 15 days after the yellow fever booster vaccination. The CDR3 DNA reads TGTGCCAGCAGTGACCCTCGACAGGGGGCCCCAGAGACCCAGTACTTC. This sequence encodes CASSDPRQGAPETQYF.